Listed here is a single T cell receptor (beta chain). The antigen is not known. The entry originates in a study of regulatory T cells in long-lasting Graves disease. Researchers made TCR beta libraries by using iRepertoire HTBI primers and running Arm-PCR on CDR3 regions. MiXCR, applied by TCRdb to the multiplex PCR reads, yields one record per CDR3 protein. The data contain around 400,000 distinct CDR3 sequences, 20% to 30% of them singletons. The time point: persistent/refractory GD, antithyroid drugs over 5 years with positive TRAb. The TCR library was prepared using RNA isolated from PBMCs. The ends lost 7 bases at V and 8 bases at J; junction bases unmatched: 24. This CDR3 spans 18 amino acids. The study's findings and limits: Newly diagnosed Graves' patients had higher TCR diversity than persistent ones. TRBV28, TRBJ1-2 and TRBJ2-5 were segments that persistent disease favored. Between persistent patients, a few thousand public clonotypes were shared, exceeding the 900 to 1,000 shared between new patients.

This chain connects TRBV12-3 or TRBV12-4 to TRBJ1-2; 8 bases match TRBD1. This sequence was found in a female donor with Graves disease. The source material was peripheral blood mononuclear cells (PBMCs), sampled when the disease was refractory, from a patient treated with antithyroid drugs. This CDR3 is CASTQGGGQGLPRRGYTF. CDR3 DNA sequence: TGTGCCAGCACCCAAGGAGGAGGACAGGGTTTACCCCGACGAGGCTACACCTTC.